The 26 T cell receptor beta chains presented below share a single source sample, sequenced in a study of T cell repertoires in cytomegalovirus infection. Via MiXCR, TCRdb re-called the reads, giving one row per CDR3 protein. The data show 140,000 to 150,000 distinct CDR3 sequences, about 31% seen once. What these receptors recognize is not known. The sample here was CD8+ T cells from cultured PBMCs, taken from culture after CMV antigen stimulation. Receptors originate from a human donor in good health (CMV status not recorded). Some clones in this sample may be carry-over from other donors' samples.

This clonotype came up a few times. The V gene is TRBV7-9, the J gene TRBJ1-1; 8 bases line up with TRBD1. The CDR3 has 14 amino acids. J lost 7 bases, V lost 4 bases, and 8 bases had no gene match. Per germline, CDR1 SEHNR and CDR2 FQNEAQ (reference sequence). This CDR3 reads CASSSPQGANEAFF. CDR3 in DNA: TGTGCCAGCAGCTCCCCCCAGGGGGCAAATGAAGCTTTCTTT.

This clonotype was seen many times. In nucleotides, the CDR3 is TGTGCCAGCAGTCCGCACGGAATTGGGGCCTCTGGGGCCAACGTCCTGACTTTC. It translates to CASSPHGIGASGANVLTF. V and J are TRBV12-3 or TRBV12-4 and TRBJ2-6, with D perhaps TRBD1 (5 bases). This CDR3 has 18 residues. The V end was cut by 5 bases, the J end by 0 bases, with 17 bases between.

This sequence joins TRBV11-2 and TRBJ2-5; no reliable D call. Trimming removed 5 bases at V and 0 bases at J, with 13 bases between. This CDR3 spans 15 amino acids. Germline CDR1 SGHAT, CDR2 FQNNGV. This chain's CDR3 is CASSQWASNQETQYF. The CDR3 nucleotides read TGTGCCAGCAGCCAGTGGGCCAGCAACCAAGAGACCCAGTACTTC.

The table lists this clonotype with a few counts. V gene TRBV5-4 combines with J gene TRBJ2-7; 11 bases fit TRBD2. This CDR3 spans 14 amino acids. Looked up from germline, CDR1 is SGHNT and CDR2 is YYREEE (reference sequence). V was clipped by 3 bases and J by 7 bases; unmatched bases: 6. The CDR3 protein is CASSSGLAAEEQYF. The CDR3 bases are TGTGCCAGCAGCTCGGGACTAGCGGCGGAAGAGCAGTACTTC.

The chain combines TRBV10-3 with TRBJ2-7; possible D gene TRBD2, 6 bases. The CDR3 runs to 13 residues. CDR1 ENHRY and CDR2 SYGVKD come from the germline V gene. The V end was cut by 8 bases, the J end by 5 bases, with 16 bases between. The CDR3 nucleotides read TGTGCCATCTTTAGAGAGGGCGGGAACGAGCAGTACTTC. Translating it yields CAIFREGGNEQYF.

A word on this clonotype: This could be a read error, since a much larger clone is one nucleotide away. The V gene is TRBV6-1, the J gene TRBJ2-2; no clear D. This CDR3 comprises 12 residues. Germline V CDR1 and CDR2: MNHNS, SASEGT. The CDR3 nucleotides read TGTACCAGCAGCCCACATGCCGGGGAGCTGTTTTTT. As protein: CTSSPHAGELFF.

The chain employs TRBV6-5 and TRBJ2-1; D may be TRBD2 (5 bases). Trimming removed 0 bases at V and 8 bases at J, with 17 bases between. Germline lookup yields CDR1 MNHEY and CDR2 SVGAGI. This CDR3 is 16 amino acids long. CDR3 nucleotide sequence: TGTGCCAGCAGTTACTCCTCCCGGACTCTAAGGGATGAGCAGTTCTTC. Translated, it gives CASSYSSRTLRDEQFF.

This clonotype turned up a few times. The chain combines TRBV7-9 with TRBJ1-2; D is possibly TRBD1 (5 bases). CDR3 length: 18 amino acids. The V end lost 3 bases, the J end lost 4 bases, and 24 bases lay between the germline ends. Germline CDR1 SEHNR, CDR2 FQNEAQ (reference sequence). Written as DNA, the CDR3 is TGTGCCAGCAGCTTTTTCAACGAAGGACGGTTGGGGCTCTATGGCTACACCTTC. This translates into CASSFFNEGRLGLYGYTF.

The CDR3 nucleotides are TGTGCCACCAGTGTCGGCAGGAGCACTGAAGCTTTCTTT. Its translation: CATSVGRSTEAFF. The chain joins TRBV15 to TRBJ1-1; D unclear. The CDR3 is 13 amino acids. V lost 6 bases and J lost 4, with 12 bases in between. Germline V gives CDR1 LNHNV, CDR2 YYDKDF (reference sequence).

This clonotype was counted once. The chain employs TRBV19 and TRBJ1-1; TRBD1 aligns across 8 bases. CDR3 length equals 11 residues. The germline V gene has CDR1 LNHDA and CDR2 SQIVND (reference sequence). V shed 10 bases and J 6 bases; nucleotides not matched to a gene: 4. CDR3 sequence (DNA): TGTGCCACCGGACAGGGCCCTGAAGCTTTCTTT. It encodes CATGQGPEAFF.

The genes are TRBV5-8 and TRBJ2-7, with D perhaps matching TRBD1 (6 bases). Trimming removed 1 base from V and 5 bases from J, with 13 bases in between. The CDR3 sequence is 14 residues long. CDR1 is SGHTS and CDR2 is YDEGEE in the germline V gene. The CDR3 here is CASSLSQGYDEQYF. The DNA for the CDR3 is TGTGCCAGCAGCTTGAGTCAGGGGTACGACGAGCAGTACTTC.

This clonotype was detected a few times. The chain couples TRBV12-3 or TRBV12-4 to TRBJ1-1; D call uncertain. The V gene lost 4 bases and the J gene lost 1 base, with 10 bases spanning the gap. This CDR3 spans 14 amino acids. The CDR3: CASSSRPANTEAFF. The CDR3 DNA reads TGTGCCAGCAGTTCCAGGCCAGCGAACACTGAAGCTTTCTTT.

A single count supports this clonotype. The chain combines TRBV14 with TRBJ2-3, with TRBD1 matching 9 bases. The CDR3 is 14 residues long. J gave up 10 bases and V 0 bases, and 5 bases lay outside the gene matches. Germline V gene lookup returns CDR1 SGHDN and CDR2 FVKESK. In nucleotides, the CDR3 is TGTGCCAGCAGCCAAGAGGTCGACAGGGGGGCGCAGTATTTT. The encoded protein is CASSQEVDRGAQYF.

The genes are TRBV29-1 and TRBJ2-1; 7 bases map to TRBD1. CDR1 SQVTM and CDR2 ANQGSEA come from the germline V gene. Losses at the gene ends were 2 bases for V and 2 bases for J; bases not matched to a gene: 3. This CDR3 comprises 14 residues. CDR3 in amino acids: CSVETGEAYNEQFF. The CDR3 nucleotides are TGCAGCGTTGAAACAGGGGAAGCCTACAATGAGCAGTTCTTC.

The CDR3 bases are TGTGCCAGTAGTATCATATATACGGACAGGGGCTACTCTGGGGCCAACGTCCTGACTTTC. Translation gives CASSIIYTDRGYSGANVLTF. The chain joins TRBV19 to TRBJ2-6; 9 bases line up with TRBD1. This CDR3 spans 20 amino acids. Germline-derived CDR1 and CDR2 are LNHDA and SQIVND (reference sequence). Trimming took 3 bases from V and 0 from J; bases not matched to a gene: 12.

This clonotype was recorded a few times. The J gene is TRBJ2-1, the V gene TRBV5-4; D possibly matches TRBD1 or TRBD2 (5 bases each). The V gene lost 2 bases and the J gene lost 7 bases, with 31 bases spanning the gap. Germline V gene lookup returns CDR1 SGHNT and CDR2 YYREEE (reference sequence). The CDR3 runs to 20 residues. The CDR3 DNA follows: TGTGCCAGCAGCTTCGAGATCCGGGACGGTGTTTCCTCCTTATGGAATGAGCAGTTCTTC. Translating it yields CASSFEIRDGVSSLWNEQFF.

Many counts were recorded for this clonotype. V gene TRBV7-3 combines with J gene TRBJ2-1; the D gene is possibly TRBD2 (6 bases). This CDR3 region has 13 residues. Germline loops: CDR1 SGHTA, CDR2 FQGTGA. Trimming stripped 2 bases from V and 8 bases from J, with 10 bases between. Here the CDR3 reads CASSLYPGDEQFF. The CDR3 DNA is TGTGCCAGCAGCTTATATCCGGGAGATGAGCAGTTCTTC.

This clonotype occurred many times. V is TRBV19 and J is TRBJ1-5; tentative D call: TRBD1 (5 bases). V was trimmed by 5 bases and J by 3 bases, leaving 11 bases between them. The CDR3 extends over 14 amino acids. CDR1 and CDR2 (germline): LNHDA, SQIVND (reference sequence). The CDR3 nucleotides are TGTGCCAGTAGTTGGGCGGACAACAATCAGCCCCAGCATTTT. It codes for CASSWADNNQPQHF.

The chain carries TRBV7-2 and TRBJ2-7; 10 bases fit TRBD2. CDR3 length: 15 amino acids. Losses at the gene ends were 7 bases for V and 3 bases for J; bases not matched to a gene: 9. Germline V CDR1 and CDR2: SGHTA, FQGNSA. CDR3 bases: TGTGCCAGCACCCACCACAAGCGGGGGGGCTACGAGCAGTACTTC. Protein sequence: CASTHHKRGGYEQYF.

The chain joins TRBV29-1 to TRBJ2-1; 13 bases line up with TRBD2. With 6 bases clipped from V and 13 bases from J, the junction kept 12 bases outside the gene matches. Germline-derived CDR1 and CDR2 are SQVTM and ANQGSEA. This CDR3 is built from 14 residues. The CDR3 protein is CSVPWTSGGPEQFF. The CDR3 DNA sequence: TGCAGCGTCCCTTGGACTAGCGGGGGCCCCGAACAGTTCTTC.

The V gene is TRBV7-2, the J gene TRBJ1-1; D gene ambiguous. CDR3 size: 14 residues. V gave up 5 bases and J gave up 1 base, with 11 bases separating them. Germline-derived CDR1 and CDR2 are SGHTA and FQGNSA. The CDR3, as DNA: TGTGCCAGCAGCCCGGGCTTCGGGAACACTGAAGCTTTCTTT. Translated: CASSPGFGNTEAFF.

The V and J genes are TRBV12-3 or TRBV12-4 and TRBJ2-1; D not certain. Trimming stripped 5 bases from V and 5 bases from J, with 13 bases between. The CDR3 runs to 14 residues. The CDR3 nucleotides read TGTGCCAGCAGTCCCTGGGCTGCTCACAATGAGCAGTTCTTC. Its translation: CASSPWAAHNEQFF.

Ten or more counts support this clonotype. The rearrangement joins TRBV7-9 to TRBJ2-7; D perhaps matches TRBD1 (5 bases). CDR1 and CDR2 from the germline V gene are SEHNR and FQNEAQ (reference sequence). V lost 1 base and J 5 bases, leaving 12 bases between the germline ends. This CDR3 region has 14 residues. This CDR3 is CASSLVSGWHEQYF. CDR3 DNA: TGTGCCAGCAGCTTAGTCTCAGGGTGGCACGAGCAGTACTTC.

This clonotype was seen only a few times. V and J are TRBV27 and TRBJ2-7; D not resolved. CDR1 and CDR2 from the germline V gene are MNHEY and SMNVEV (reference sequence). CDR3 length: 14 amino acids. Trimming pared 0 bases from V and 3 bases from J, leaving 9 bases between. In nucleotides, the CDR3 is TGTGCCAGCAGTTTATCGGCAGGAAACTACGAGCAGTACTTC. Translating it yields CASSLSAGNYEQYF.

This clonotype was recorded a few times. The chain is built from TRBV7-6 and TRBJ2-1, with D maybe TRBD1 (6 bases). Trimming took off 6 bases at V and 5 bases at J, with 11 bases between the two ends. CDR3 length equals 13 residues. CDR1 and CDR2 from the germline V gene are SGHVS and FNYEAQ. Written as DNA, the CDR3 is TGTGCCAGCAGTACAGGGTTGGACAATGAGCAGTTCTTC. It specifies CASSTGLDNEQFF.

A few counts support this clonotype. The V and J genes are TRBV29-1 and TRBJ1-2; weak D call: TRBD1 (5 bases). V lost 4 bases to trimming and J lost 5 bases, with 14 bases between them. Germline CDR1 reads SQVTM; CDR2 reads ANQGSEA. The CDR3 consists of 13 residues. The CDR3 loop is CSVVEARGYGYTF. Here the CDR3 DNA reads TGCAGCGTTGTGGAGGCGCGGGGGTATGGCTACACCTTC.